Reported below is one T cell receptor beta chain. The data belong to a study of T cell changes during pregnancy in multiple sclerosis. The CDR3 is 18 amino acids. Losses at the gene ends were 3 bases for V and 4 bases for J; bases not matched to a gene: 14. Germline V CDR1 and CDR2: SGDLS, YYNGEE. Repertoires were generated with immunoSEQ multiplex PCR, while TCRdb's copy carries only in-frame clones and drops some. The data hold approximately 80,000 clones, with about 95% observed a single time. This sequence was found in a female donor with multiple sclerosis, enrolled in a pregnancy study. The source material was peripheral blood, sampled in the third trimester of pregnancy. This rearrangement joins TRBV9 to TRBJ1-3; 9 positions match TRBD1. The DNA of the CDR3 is TGTGCCAGCAGCGCCCCCCGGGACAGGGATTCTGGGGGAAACACCATATATTTT. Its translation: CASSAPRDRDSGGNTIYF.